This T cell receptor beta chain was identified in a study of blood T cell repertoires in COVID-19. This clone was recorded only once. Other DNA sequences in the sample encode the same CDR3. Data came from immunoSEQ multiplex PCR; TCRdb stores just in-frame clones and leaves some out. The table records 300,000 to 350,000 clones, 88% of them present only once. Germline CDR1 reads SGHTA; CDR2 reads FQGNSA. This CDR3 contains 12 residues. Trimming shortened V by 5 bases and J by 1 base, and 5 bases separated the two germline ends. The material sequenced was peripheral blood. The gene calls are TRBV7-2 and TRBJ2-5; D is unresolved. The sequence was collected from a woman aged 70-85 years with COVID-19, enrolled during active disease. The CDR3 here is CASSPFQETQYF. The CDR3 DNA reads as TGTGCCAGCAGCCCTTTCCAAGAGACCCAGTACTTC.